The rows below give T cell receptor beta chains drawn from one sample of a study of human T cells and chemical hapten exposure. TCRdb re-analysed the RACE reads in MiXCR, keeping a single row per CDR3 protein. The sample carries 130,000 or so distinct CDR3 sequences, around 8.2% recorded once. The sample taken for sequencing was whole blood. The receptors derive from a male donor in good health. Some clones in this sample may be carry-over from other donors' samples. Each CDR3 is given without its conserved first and last residue.

>TRBV2
ASSEAKSRLANNEQF
>TRBV12-3/TRBV12-4
TSSQQGASTEAF
>TRBV7-9
ASSSPGGGEQF
>TRBV20-1
SARPGRVTTEAF
>TRBV6-6
ASSSLDRGEKLF
>TRBV20-1
SARDRSGRAYEQY
>TRBV6-5
ASSYFPTGTGNSPLH
>TRBV20-1
SASPSLQGQPNTEAF
>TRBV11-2
ASSLEARLGTDTQY
>TRBV27
ASSVTGPGTEAF
>TRBV5-1
ASRNYREWYGDTEAF
>TRBV3-1
ASSHRGKNQPQH
>TRBV7-2
ASSLARGPWTGELF
>TRBV20-1
SARAKGDRGSTGELF
>TRBV5-1
ASSSDREYEQY
>TRBV20-1
SASASGRAGSYNEQF
>TRBV15
ATSSGRGGDTEAF
>TRBV5-5
ASSLETVYEQY
>TRBV7-9
ASQTSGNQPQH
>TRBV4-3
ASSQDLNGDRGPTNEKLF
>TRBV7-2
ASSGWTGPTYEQY
>TRBV20-1
SARDLTGIGTDTQY
>TRBV3-1
ASSLDGDLNTEAF
>TRBV4-1
ASSQPGGIDTQY
>TRBV4-1
ASSQEEVRGLSYEQY
>TRBV11-2
ASSLTSEQY
>TRBV12-3/TRBV12-4
ASSSLHAGNTIY
>TRBV20-1
SAGGGATEAF
>TRBV5-4
ASSLQTGKDEKLF
>TRBV7-8
ASSLEDGTGGAEQY
>TRBV7-6
ASSLGTLSGNTIY
>TRBV27
ASSASSGGFYNEQF
>TRBV14
ASSPGLGEQF
>TRBV15
ATSREEGIYSPLH
>TRBV6-2/TRBV6-3
ASSYRTGTDPNQPQH
>TRBV5-8
ASSLAAGGPSDTQY
>TRBV14
ASSFDRRAEAF
>TRBV11-2
ASSRLAGRGNEQF
>TRBV19
ASSARRRGTKQGALAAF
>TRBV20-1
SASSGATYEQY